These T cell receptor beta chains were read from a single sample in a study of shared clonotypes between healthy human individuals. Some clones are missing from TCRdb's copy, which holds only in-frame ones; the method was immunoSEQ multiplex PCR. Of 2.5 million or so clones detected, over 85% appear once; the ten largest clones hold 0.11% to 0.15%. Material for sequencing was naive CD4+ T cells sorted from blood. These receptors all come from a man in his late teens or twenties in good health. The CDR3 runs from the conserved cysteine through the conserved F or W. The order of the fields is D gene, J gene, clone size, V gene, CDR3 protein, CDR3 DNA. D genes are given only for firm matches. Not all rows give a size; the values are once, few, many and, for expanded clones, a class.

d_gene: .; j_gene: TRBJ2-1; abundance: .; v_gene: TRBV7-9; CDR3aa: CASSLFRAGGGEQFF; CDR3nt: TGTGCCAGCAGCTTATTTAGGGCCGGCGGTGGTGAGCAGTTCTTC
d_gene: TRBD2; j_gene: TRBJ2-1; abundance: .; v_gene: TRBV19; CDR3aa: CASSIAQLAGSNEQFF; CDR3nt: TGTGCCAGTAGTATAGCTCAACTAGCGGGATCCAATGAGCAGTTCTTC
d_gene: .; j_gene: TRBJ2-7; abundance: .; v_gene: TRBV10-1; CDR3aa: CASSEGAEQYF; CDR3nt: TGCGCCAGCAGTGAGGGGGCTGAGCAGTACTTC
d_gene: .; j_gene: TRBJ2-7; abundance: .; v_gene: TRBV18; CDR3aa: CASSPDSDGGLEQYF; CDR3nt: TGTGCCAGCTCACCGGACAGTGATGGGGGACTCGAGCAGTACTTC
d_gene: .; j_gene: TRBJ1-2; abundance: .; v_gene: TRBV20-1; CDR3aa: CSASSVNGYTF; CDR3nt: TGCAGTGCTAGTTCGGTTAATGGCTACACCTTC
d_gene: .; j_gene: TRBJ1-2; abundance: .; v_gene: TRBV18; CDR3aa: CASSPRTGSPYGYTF; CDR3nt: TGTGCCAGCTCACCACGGACGGGATCCCCTTATGGCTACACCTTC
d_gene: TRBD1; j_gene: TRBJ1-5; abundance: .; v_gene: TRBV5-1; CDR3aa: CASSEGTDHSNQPQHF; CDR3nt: TGCGCCAGCAGCGAGGGGACAGATCATAGCAATCAGCCCCAGCATTTT
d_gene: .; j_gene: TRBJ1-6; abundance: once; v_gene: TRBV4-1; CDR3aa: CASSQDRVRSYNSPLHF; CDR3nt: TGCGCCAGCAGCCAAGACAGGGTGAGGTCCTATAATTCACCCCTCCACTTT
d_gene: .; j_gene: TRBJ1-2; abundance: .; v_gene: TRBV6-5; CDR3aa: CASSYGRGGGYTF; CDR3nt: TGTGCCAGCAGTTACGGCAGGGGTGGTGGCTACACCTTC
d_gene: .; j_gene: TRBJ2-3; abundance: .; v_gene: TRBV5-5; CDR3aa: CASSMRLSPDTQYF; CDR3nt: TGTGCCAGCAGCATGAGGCTTTCGCCAGATACGCAGTATTTT
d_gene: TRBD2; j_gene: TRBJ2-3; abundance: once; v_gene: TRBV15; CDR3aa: CATSSPRAGETDTQYF; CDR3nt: TGTGCCACCAGCAGTCCACGAGCGGGGGAAACAGATACGCAGTATTTT
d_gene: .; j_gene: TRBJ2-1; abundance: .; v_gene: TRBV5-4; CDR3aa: CASSLAVAASYNEQFF; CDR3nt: TGTGCCAGCAGCTTGGCCGTGGCGGCCTCCTACAATGAGCAGTTCTTC
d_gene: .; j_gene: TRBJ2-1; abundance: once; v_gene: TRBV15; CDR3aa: CATSGIGTGRGYNEQFF; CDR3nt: TGTGCCACCAGCGGAATTGGGACGGGCAGGGGCTACAATGAGCAGTTCTTC
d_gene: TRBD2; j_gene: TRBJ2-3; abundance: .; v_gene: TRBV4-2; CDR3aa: CASSQDPTSGGTDTQYF; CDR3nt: TGTGCCAGCAGCCAAGATCCGACTAGCGGGGGGACAGATACGCAGTATTTT
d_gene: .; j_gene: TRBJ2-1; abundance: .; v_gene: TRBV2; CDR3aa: CATAGGSASGLDNEQFF; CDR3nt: TGTGCCACCGCAGGGGGGTCGGCTAGCGGGCTAGACAATGAGCAGTTCTTC
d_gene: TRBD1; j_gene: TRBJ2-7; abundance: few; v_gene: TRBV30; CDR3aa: CAWRNTQGVRGEQYF; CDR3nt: TGTGCCTGGAGAAATACACAGGGGGTCAGGGGCGAGCAGTACTTC
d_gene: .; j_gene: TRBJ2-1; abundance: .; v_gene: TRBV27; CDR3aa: CASSLPYEQFF; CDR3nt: TGTGCCAGCAGTTTACCTTATGAGCAGTTCTTC
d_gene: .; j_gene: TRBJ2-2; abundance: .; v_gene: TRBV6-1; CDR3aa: CASTRSGINTGELFF; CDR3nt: TGTGCCAGCACAAGGAGCGGTATAAACACCGGGGAGCTGTTTTTT
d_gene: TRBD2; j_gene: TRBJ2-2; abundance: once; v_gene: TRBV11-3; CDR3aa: CASSSLAGEGTGELFF; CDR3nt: TGTGCCAGCAGCTCGTTAGCGGGAGAAGGTACCGGGGAGCTGTTTTTT
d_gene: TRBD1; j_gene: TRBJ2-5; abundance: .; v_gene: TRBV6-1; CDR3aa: CASSGDRVQTQYF; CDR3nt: TGTGCCAGCAGTGGCGACAGGGTTCAGACCCAGTACTTC
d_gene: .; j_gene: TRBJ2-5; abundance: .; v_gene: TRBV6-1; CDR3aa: CASSVGWVLTETQYF; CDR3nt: TGTGCCAGCAGTGTGGGTTGGGTGTTGACGGAGACCCAGTACTTC
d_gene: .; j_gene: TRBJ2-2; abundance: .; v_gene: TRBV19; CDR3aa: CASTPGKAGTGELFF; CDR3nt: TGTGCCAGTACCCCCGGGAAGGCGGGCACCGGGGAGCTGTTTTTT
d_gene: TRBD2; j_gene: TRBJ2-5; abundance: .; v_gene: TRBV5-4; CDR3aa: CASSLDLIHGGEQETQYF; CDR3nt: TGTGCCAGCAGCTTGGATCTTATTCACGGGGGGGAACAAGAGACCCAGTACTTC
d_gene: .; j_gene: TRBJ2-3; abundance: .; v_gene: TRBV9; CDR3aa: CASSGRQTDTQYF; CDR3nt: TGTGCCAGCAGCGGACGACAAACAGATACGCAGTATTTT
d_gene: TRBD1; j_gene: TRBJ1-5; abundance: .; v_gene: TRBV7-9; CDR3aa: CASSHSTRGQANQPQHF; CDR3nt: TGTGCCAGCAGTCATTCCACCCGGGGACAGGCCAATCAGCCCCAGCATTTT
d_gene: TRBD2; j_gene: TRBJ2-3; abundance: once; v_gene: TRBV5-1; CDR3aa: CASRRGLETDTQYF; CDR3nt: TGCGCCAGCAGAAGGGGACTAGAAACAGATACGCAGTATTTT
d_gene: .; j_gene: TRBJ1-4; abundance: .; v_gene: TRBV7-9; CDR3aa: CASSPAELWEKLFF; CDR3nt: TGTGCCAGCAGCCCAGCGGAACTTTGGGAAAAACTGTTTTTT
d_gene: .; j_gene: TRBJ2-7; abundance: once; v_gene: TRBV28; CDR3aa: CASTPGLVSEQYF; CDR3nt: TGTGCCAGCACCCCAGGGCTCGTATCAGAGCAGTACTTC
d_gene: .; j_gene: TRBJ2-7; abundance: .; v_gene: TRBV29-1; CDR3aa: CSVGNTPYEQYF; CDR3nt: TGCAGCGTTGGGAACACCCCCTACGAGCAGTACTTC
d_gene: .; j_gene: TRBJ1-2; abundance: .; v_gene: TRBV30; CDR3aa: CAWSVLFGRDYGYTF; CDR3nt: TGTGCCTGGAGTGTATTATTTGGCAGGGATTATGGCTACACCTTC
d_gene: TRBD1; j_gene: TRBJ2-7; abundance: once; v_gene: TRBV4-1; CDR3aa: CASSLSGTGRYEQYF; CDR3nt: TGCGCCAGCAGCCTTTCGGGGACAGGGAGGTACGAGCAGTACTTC
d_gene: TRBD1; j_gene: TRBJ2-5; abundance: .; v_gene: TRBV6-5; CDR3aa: CASSPGGEGETQYF; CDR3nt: TGTGCCAGCAGCCCAGGGGGCGAAGGAGAGACCCAGTACTTC
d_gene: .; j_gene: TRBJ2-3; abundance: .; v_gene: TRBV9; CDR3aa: CASSVEGPTQYF; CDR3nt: TGTGCCAGCAGCGTGGAAGGGCCTACGCAGTATTTT
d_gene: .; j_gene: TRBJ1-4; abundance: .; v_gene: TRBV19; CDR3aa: CASSKDGTTNEKLFF; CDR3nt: TGTGCCAGTAGTAAGGACGGAACAACTAATGAAAAACTGTTTTTT
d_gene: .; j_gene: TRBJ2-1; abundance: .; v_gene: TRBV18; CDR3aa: CASSPGANSYNEQFF; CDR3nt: TGTGCCAGCTCACCAGGGGCGAATTCCTACAATGAGCAGTTCTTC
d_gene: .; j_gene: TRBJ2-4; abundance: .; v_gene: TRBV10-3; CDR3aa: CAISESSGSKNIQYF; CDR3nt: TGTGCCATCAGTGAGTCGTCAGGGTCCAAAAACATTCAGTACTTC
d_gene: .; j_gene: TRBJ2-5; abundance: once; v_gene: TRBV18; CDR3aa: CASSPLLGPGSETQYF; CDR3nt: TGTGCCAGCTCACCACTTCTCGGCCCAGGTTCAGAGACCCAGTACTTC
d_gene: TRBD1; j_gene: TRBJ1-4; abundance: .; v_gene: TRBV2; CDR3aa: CASSDRGLTNEKLFF; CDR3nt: TGTGCCAGCAGTGACAGGGGGCTGACTAATGAAAAACTGTTTTTT
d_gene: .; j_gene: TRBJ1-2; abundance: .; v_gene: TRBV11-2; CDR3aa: CASSSGVDYGYTF; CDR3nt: TGTGCCAGCAGCTCAGGGGTAGACTATGGCTACACCTTC
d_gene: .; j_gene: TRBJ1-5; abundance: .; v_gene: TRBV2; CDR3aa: CASRPTGTGSRPQHF; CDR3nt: TGTGCCAGCAGGCCGACCGGGACCGGCAGTCGGCCCCAGCATTTT
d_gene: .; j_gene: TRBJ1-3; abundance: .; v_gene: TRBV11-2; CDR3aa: CASSQQVSGNTIYF; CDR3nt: TGTGCCAGCAGTCAACAGGTCTCTGGAAACACCATATATTTT
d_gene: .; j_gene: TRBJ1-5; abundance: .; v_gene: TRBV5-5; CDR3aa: CASSLDAGQPQHF; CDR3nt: TGTGCCAGCAGCTTGGACGCTGGTCAGCCCCAGCATTTT
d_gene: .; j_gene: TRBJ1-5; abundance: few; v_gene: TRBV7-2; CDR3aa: CASSLQGSSNQPQHF; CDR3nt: TGTGCCAGCAGCTTACAGGGCTCGAGCAATCAGCCCCAGCATTTT
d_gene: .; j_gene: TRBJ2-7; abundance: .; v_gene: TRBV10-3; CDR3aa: CAISADRVDEQYF; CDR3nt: TGTGCCATCAGTGCCGATCGGGTCGACGAGCAGTACTTC
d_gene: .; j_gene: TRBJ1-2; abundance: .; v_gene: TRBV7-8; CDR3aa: CASSLAKGTTYGYTF; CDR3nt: TGTGCCAGCAGCTTGGCAAAGGGGACAACCTATGGCTACACCTTC